This T cell receptor beta chain was identified in a study of blood T cell repertoires in COVID-19. The count of this clone is one. Here immunoSEQ multiplex PCR was the method, and the copy in TCRdb shows in-frame clones only, minus some. The profile covers some 340,000 clones, with 90% to 95% appearing a single time and about 4.2% taken by the ten largest. The CDR3 spans 16 residues. V was clipped by 4 bases and J by 5 bases, with 20 bases between them. The germline V gene has CDR1 LNHDA and CDR2 SQIVND (reference sequence). The receptor comes from a woman aged 30 to 39 who had been exposed to COVID-19. The material sequenced was PBMCs or T cells enriched from blood (not recorded which). The chain combines TRBV19 with TRBJ2-5; D is possibly TRBD2 (6 bases). CDR3 region: CASSTSSSGRWETQYF. CDR3 in DNA: TGTGCCAGTAGTACGTCCTCATCGGGGAGGTGGGAGACCCAGTACTTC.